The clone carrying this TCR beta chain was counted a single time. Its antigen is still unknown. The V gene's germline CDR1 is MDHEN and CDR2 SYDVKM. With V trimmed by 6 bases and J by 5 bases, 7 bases remained unmatched. The CDR3 loop spans 15 amino acids. TCRdb's table, derived via immunoSEQ multiplex PCR, lists solely in-frame clones and lacks some. This repertoire shows about 2.3 million clones, 85% to 95% found once; its top ten account for about 0.39%. The sample comes from a study of shared clonotypes between healthy human individuals. At the level of the study: Per donor, CD8 memory used one plate, CD8 naive used two, CD4 memory used three and CD4 naive used three. Study conclusions and caveats: Generation of non-shared clonotypes was less probable than generation of clonotypes shared by all four donors. Memory subsets generally showed lower estimated richness than naive subsets.

CD4+ cells yielded CD45RA+ naive and CD45RA-negative memory subsets. The source of this sequence is a man aged 18 to 29 in good health. Some clones in this sample may be carry-over from other donors' samples. V is TRBV28 and J is TRBJ1-6, with TRBD1 identical over 7 bases. Sequencing used naive CD4+ T cells from PBMCs. Subset specified: CD45RA+ positively selected. Written as DNA, the CDR3 is TGTGCCAGCAGACCCGACAGGGTCAATAATTCACCCCTCCACTTT. Translating it yields CASRPDRVNNSPLHF.